This T cell receptor beta chain was obtained from a study of T cell responses to AZD1222 COVID-19 vaccine. The study, taken as a whole, reports: Spike-specific TCR depth and breadth grew after two AZD1222 doses.

Turning to this clone: Its antigen is unknown.

This CDR3 comprises 14 residues. Germline-derived CDR1 and CDR2 are LGHDT and YNNKEL (reference sequence). The V and J ends lost 4 bases and 7 bases, in that order; junction bases with no gene match: 8. The assay was immunoSEQ multiplex PCR, and TCRdb's table has in-frame clones only and misses some. The table includes some 150,000 clones, approximately 85% detected once. The sample here was peripheral blood, taken 28 days after the second dose of the MenACWY control vaccine. The TCR originated in an adult who received the MenACWY meningococcal vaccine as a control. V is TRBV3-1 (or the pseudogene TRBV3-2) and J is TRBJ1-2, with 8 bases lining up with TRBD1. The DNA for the CDR3 is TGTGCCAGCAGCCGAACCCAGGGGGCGCCTGGCTACACCTTC. As protein: CASSRTQGAPGYTF.